The clone carrying this T cell receptor (beta chain) showed up just once. These data come from a study of blood T cell repertoires in COVID-19. Per the study methods: Cell counts per sample came from amplifying reference gene primers. Produced via immunoSEQ multiplex PCR; TCRdb's table is partial and in-frame only. Clone size and the V and J calls come from that table; the DNA yielded D and trimming. The sample consists of over 150,000 clones, about 83% of them appearing once. The sample taken for sequencing was peripheral blood. This receptor was identified in a man aged 55 to 70 with acute or convalescent COVID-19.

Here the CDR3 DNA reads TGCAGCGTCTCCCTTTCTTCAGACAGGGAAGGCACCTTC. It encodes CSVSLSSDREGTF. V is TRBV29-1 and J is TRBJ1-2, with 7 positions matching TRBD1. Germline CDR1 reads SQVTM; CDR2 reads ANQGSEA. The CDR3 extends over 13 amino acids. Trimming cost V 6 bases and J 13 bases; bases outside gene matches: 17.